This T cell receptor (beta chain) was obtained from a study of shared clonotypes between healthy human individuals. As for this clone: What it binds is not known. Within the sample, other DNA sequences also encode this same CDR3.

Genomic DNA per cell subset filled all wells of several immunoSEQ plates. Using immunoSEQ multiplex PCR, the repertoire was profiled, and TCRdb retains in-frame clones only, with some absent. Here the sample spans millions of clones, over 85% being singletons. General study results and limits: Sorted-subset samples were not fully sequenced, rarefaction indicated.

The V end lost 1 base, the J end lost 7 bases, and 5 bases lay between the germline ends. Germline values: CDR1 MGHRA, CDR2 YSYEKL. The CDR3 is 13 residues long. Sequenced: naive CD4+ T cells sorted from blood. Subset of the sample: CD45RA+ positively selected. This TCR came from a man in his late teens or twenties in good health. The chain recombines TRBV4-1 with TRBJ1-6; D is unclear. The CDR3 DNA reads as TGCGCCAGCAGCCAAGTTATCAATTCACCCCTCCACTTT. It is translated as CASSQVINSPLHF.